The 19 T cell receptor beta chains presented below share a single source sample, sequenced in a study of cytomegalovirus exposure and HLA in healthy donors. The study ran its PCR with 60 Vbeta and 13 Jbeta primers. Sequenced by immunoSEQ multiplex PCR; TCRdb stores in-frame clones only, minus some. The profile covers approximately 89,000 clones, with approximately 71% appearing a single time and around 3.4% taken by the ten largest. The specimen sequenced was PBMCs. Receptor source: a man under 40 in good health and CMV-seronegative.

The gene calls are TRBV18 and TRBJ2-4, with a tentative D call TRBD2 (5 bases). Looked up from germline, CDR1 is KGHSH and CDR2 is LQKENI. The germline V and J ends were trimmed by 4 bases and 3 bases, with 7 bases remaining between them. The length of the CDR3 is 13 residues. CDR3 DNA sequence: TGTGCCAGCTCACAGGAGGACAAAAACATTCAGTACTTC. Protein product: CASSQEDKNIQYF. The full variable domain, with the rest looked up from reference TRBV18 and TRBJ2-4, is NAGVMQNPRHLVRRRGQEARLRCSPMKGHSHVYWYRQLPEEGLKFMVYLQKENIIDESGMPKERFSAEFPKEGPSILRIQQVVRGDSAAYFCASSQEDKNIQYFGAGTRLSVL.

This chain connects TRBV7-8 to TRBJ1-1; D perhaps matches TRBD1 (6 bases). The CDR3 extends over 15 amino acids. CDR1 is SGHVS and CDR2 is FQNEAQ in the germline V gene. V lost 6 bases and J lost 1, with 15 bases in between. For the CDR3, the DNA is TGTGCCAGCAGGACACACGGGACAACGAACACTGAAGCTTTCTTT. Translated, it gives CASRTHGTTNTEAFF.

The gene calls are TRBV19 and TRBJ2-2; 12 nucleotides agree with TRBD2. The CDR3 is made up of 15 amino acids. Trimming at V came to 6 bases and at J to 7 bases, leaving 6 bases not matched to a gene. Germline CDR1 reads LNHDA; CDR2 reads SQIVND (reference sequence). The CDR3 region is CASRRLAGDVGELFF. The CDR3, as DNA: TGTGCCAGTAGAAGACTAGCGGGAGATGTCGGGGAGCTGTTTTTT.

The chain combines TRBV19 with TRBJ1-3; 7 bases line up with TRBD1. The DNA end is a closer match to TRBJ2-2, so the J assignment may be wrong. From germline, CDR1 is LNHDA and CDR2 SQIVND (reference sequence). The CDR3 has 16 amino acids. CDR3 in DNA: TGTGCCAGTAGTAAGGGACAGTCAGGCTTGGGCGGGGAGCTGTTTTTT. Its translation is CASSKGQSGLGGELFF.

The chain carries TRBV10-3 and TRBJ2-4; 7 nucleotides agree with TRBD1. Germline CDR1 is ENHRY and CDR2 is SYGVKD. V trimming: 2 bases; J trimming: 3 bases; junction bases outside the gene matches: 10. The CDR3 is 17 residues long. The CDR3 loop is CAISETRDRTYKNIQYF. The CDR3 region has the DNA TGTGCCATCAGTGAGACTAGGGACAGAACATACAAAAACATTCAGTACTTC.

The table lists this clone with a count of one. The rearrangement links TRBV9 to TRBJ2-5, with 12 bases that match TRBD2. V lost 1 base and J lost 5; bases outside the gene matches: 6. This CDR3 has 16 amino acids. Per the germline V gene, CDR1 is SGDLS and CDR2 is YYNGEE. In DNA, the CDR3 is TGTGCCAGCAGCGTACGACTAGCGGGAGTGGGGGAGACCCAGTACTTC. Protein sequence: CASSVRLAGVGETQYF.

The genes are TRBV5-1 and TRBJ1-1, with 9 nucleotides matching TRBD1. The ends lost 3 bases at V and 2 bases at J; junction bases unmatched: 2. The CDR3 spans 14 residues. Germline V gene data show CDR1 as SGHRS and CDR2 as YFSETQ. As DNA, the CDR3 is TGCGCCAGCAGCTCGGGACAGGGTAACACTGAAGCTTTCTTT. Its protein product is CASSSGQGNTEAFF.

The chain combines TRBV5-1 with TRBJ1-3; 7 nucleotides match TRBD1. Per germline, CDR1 SGHRS and CDR2 YFSETQ. The ends lost 7 bases at V and 2 bases at J; junction bases unmatched: 12. There are 16 residues in the CDR3. In DNA form, the CDR3 reads TGCGCCAGCTCTTGGGGACAGTTAGGCACTGGAAACACCATATATTTT. As protein: CASSWGQLGTGNTIYF. The full variable domain, in which reference TRBV5-1 and TRBJ1-3 provide the parts outside the CDR3, is KAGVTQTPRYLIKTRGQQVTLSCSPISGHRSVSWYQQTPGQGLQFLFEYFSETQRNKGNFPGRFSGRQFSNSRSEMNVSTLELGDSALYLCASSWGQLGTGNTIYFGEGSWLTVV.

The V and J genes are TRBV5-8 and TRBJ1-4, with 11 bases aligning to TRBD1. The V gene end was trimmed by 5 bases and the J gene end by 5 bases; junction bases not matched to a gene: 8. Germline CDR1 is SGHTS and CDR2 is YDEGEE. The length of the CDR3 is 16 residues. The CDR3 here is CASRPGTGGLNEKLFF. Written as DNA, the CDR3 is TGTGCCAGCAGACCCGGGACAGGGGGTCTAAATGAAAAACTGTTTTTT.

J is TRBJ1-2 and V is TRBV6-1; 8 nucleotides line up with TRBD1. V was clipped by 6 bases and J by 7 bases; unmatched bases: 7. CDR3 length: 13 residues. Germline lookup yields CDR1 MNHNS and CDR2 SASEGT. In DNA, the CDR3 is TGTGCCAGCAGGGGCAGGGGGCTGGGTGGCTACACCTTC. Protein sequence: CASRGRGLGGYTF.

The chain recombines TRBV4-1 with TRBJ2-7; D gene unclear. This CDR3 is 14 amino acids long. V lost 1 base and J lost 4, with 11 bases in between. Germline V gene data show CDR1 as MGHRA and CDR2 as YSYEKL. CDR3 sequence reads: CASSQGLSSYEQYF. CDR3 nucleotide sequence: TGCGCCAGCAGCCAAGGACTGAGCAGTTACGAGCAGTACTTC.

Only one count was recorded for this clone. The chain is built from TRBV28 and TRBJ1-5; 8 bases agree with TRBD1. The CDR3 loop spans 15 amino acids. Germline assignment: CDR1 MDHEN and CDR2 SYDVKM. Germline trimming cut 5 bases from V and 1 base from J; bases unmatched to any gene: 4. The CDR3 DNA sequence: TGTGCCAGCAGTAAAGACAGGGGAAGCAATCAGCCCCAGCATTTT. Its protein product is CASSKDRGSNQPQHF.

The chain uses TRBV19 and TRBJ2-3, with 7 bases lining up with TRBD1. The CDR3 is 14 residues long. Trimming cost V 8 bases and J 1 base; bases outside gene matches: 6. Germline V gene lookup returns CDR1 LNHDA and CDR2 SQIVND (reference sequence). CDR3 in amino acids: CASAGTDRTDTQYF. Written as DNA, the CDR3 is TGTGCCAGTGCAGGGACAGATCGCACAGATACGCAGTATTTT.

The chain has TRBV5-1 and TRBJ2-7; D might be TRBD1 (6 bases). CDR1 and CDR2 from the germline V gene are SGHRS and YFSETQ. CDR3 length equals 14 residues. The V gene lost 3 bases and the J gene lost 3 bases, with 13 bases spanning the gap. The CDR3 DNA sequence: TGCGCCAGCAGCTCTTCGACAGGTCGCTACGAGCAGTACTTC. Its protein is CASSSSTGRYEQYF. Variable domain in full (rest from reference TRBV5-1 and TRBJ2-7): KAGVTQTPRYLIKTRGQQVTLSCSPISGHRSVSWYQQTPGQGLQFLFEYFSETQRNKGNFPGRFSGRQFSNSRSEMNVSTLELGDSALYLCASSSSTGRYEQYFGPGTRLTVT.

This chain joins TRBV9 and TRBJ2-7; D uncertain. Germline lookup yields CDR1 SGDLS and CDR2 YYNGEE. Trimming left V 0 bases short and J 3 bases short, with 10 bases between. The length of the CDR3 is 14 residues. Written as DNA, the CDR3 is TGTGCCAGCAGCGTAGACACGAATGACTACGAGCAGTACTTC. The encoded protein is CASSVDTNDYEQYF.

CDR3 residues: CASSPWTGGNNSPLHF. DNA of the CDR3: TGTGCCAGCTCACCCTGGACAGGGGGCAATAATTCACCCCTCCACTTT. The rearrangement links TRBV18 to TRBJ1-6; 11 bases map to TRBD1. The V gene's germline CDR1 is KGHSH and CDR2 LQKENI. Trimming removed 3 bases from V and 5 bases from J; junction bases left unmatched: 3. This CDR3 has 16 residues.

This clone was observed a handful of times. J is TRBJ2-5 and V is TRBV28, with 7 bases fitting TRBD1. The CDR3 length is 16 residues. With V trimmed by 2 bases and J by 2 bases, 8 bases remained unmatched. Germline V lookup: CDR1 MDHEN, CDR2 SYDVKM. The CDR3 sequence: CASSLTGQKSQETQYF. CDR3 sequence (DNA): TGTGCCAGCAGTTTAACGGGACAGAAAAGTCAAGAGACCCAGTACTTC.

The chain combines TRBV7-9 with TRBJ2-2; 8 positions match TRBD1. Losses at the gene ends were 1 base for V and 3 bases for J; bases not matched to a gene: 7. The CDR3 length is 17 residues. CDR1 is SEHNR, CDR2 FQNEAQ, per germline (reference sequence). The CDR3 DNA reads as TGTGCCAGCAGCTTAGTTGAGCCGGACAGGGACACCGGGGAGCTGTTTTTT. It is translated as CASSLVEPDRDTGELFF.

The chain combines TRBV7-9 with TRBJ1-2; the D gene is possibly TRBD1 (6 bases). This CDR3 region has 14 residues. Germline V gives CDR1 SEHNR, CDR2 FQNEAQ (reference sequence). The V and J ends lost 7 bases and 5 bases respectively, with 17 bases between them. CDR3 in amino acids: CASTPFGGGYGYTF. As DNA, the CDR3 is TGTGCCAGCACCCCCTTTGGGGGCGGGTATGGCTACACCTTC.